This T cell receptor beta chain appears in the sequencing data of a study of blood T cell repertoires in COVID-19. Germline values: CDR1 SGHVS, CDR2 FQNEAQ. This CDR3 region has 15 residues. Deletions cut 5 bases from V and 4 bases from J, with 14 bases between. This table comes from immunoSEQ multiplex PCR, and its TCRdb copy is limited to in-frame clones, with some not included. The profile covers hundreds of thousands of clones, with roughly nine tenths appearing a single time and approximately 1.2% taken by the ten largest. This chain uses TRBV7-8 with TRBJ2-2; TRBD1 is a possible D gene (6 bases). Sequences were obtained from PBMCs or T cells enriched from blood (not recorded which). The TCR was taken from a man aged 25 to 40 who had recovered from COVID-19. CDR3 nucleotides: TGTGCCAGCAGCCCCCTTGTGGGGGCCACCGGGGAGCTGTTTTTT. This codes for CASSPLVGATGELFF.